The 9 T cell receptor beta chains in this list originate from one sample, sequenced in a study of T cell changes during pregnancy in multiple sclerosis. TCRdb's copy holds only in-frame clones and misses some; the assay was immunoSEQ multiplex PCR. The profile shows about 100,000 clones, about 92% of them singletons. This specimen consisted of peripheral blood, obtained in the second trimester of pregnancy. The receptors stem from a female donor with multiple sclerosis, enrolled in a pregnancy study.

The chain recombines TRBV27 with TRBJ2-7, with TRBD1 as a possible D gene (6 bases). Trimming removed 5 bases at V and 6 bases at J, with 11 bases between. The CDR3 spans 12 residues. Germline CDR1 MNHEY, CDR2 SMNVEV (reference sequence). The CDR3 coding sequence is TGTGCCAGCAGTACAGGGTCGGCCGAGCAGTACTTC. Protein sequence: CASSTGSAEQYF.

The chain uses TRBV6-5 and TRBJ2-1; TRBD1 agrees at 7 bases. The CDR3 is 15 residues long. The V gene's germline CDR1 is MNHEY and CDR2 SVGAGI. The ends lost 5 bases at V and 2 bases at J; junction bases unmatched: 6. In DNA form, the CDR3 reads TGTGCCAGCAGTAAGCCGGGACAGCCCTACAATGAGCAGTTCTTC. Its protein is CASSKPGQPYNEQFF.

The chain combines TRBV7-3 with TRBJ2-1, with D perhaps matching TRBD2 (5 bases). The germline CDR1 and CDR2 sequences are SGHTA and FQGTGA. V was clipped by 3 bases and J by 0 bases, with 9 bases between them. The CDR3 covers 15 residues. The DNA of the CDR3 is TGTGCCAGCAGCTTGACTGGGAGCTCCTACAATGAGCAGTTCTTC. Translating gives CASSLTGSSYNEQFF.

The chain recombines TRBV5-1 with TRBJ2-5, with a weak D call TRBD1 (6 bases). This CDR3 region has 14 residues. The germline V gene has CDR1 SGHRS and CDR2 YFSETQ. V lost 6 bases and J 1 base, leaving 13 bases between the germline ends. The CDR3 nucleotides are TGCGCCAGCACCGTCCAGGGGTCCCAAGAGACCCAGTACTTC. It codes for CASTVQGSQETQYF.

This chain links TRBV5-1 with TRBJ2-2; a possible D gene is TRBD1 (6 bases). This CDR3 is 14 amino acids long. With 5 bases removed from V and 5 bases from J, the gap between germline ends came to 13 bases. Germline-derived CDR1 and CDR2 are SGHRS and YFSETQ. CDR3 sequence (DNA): TGCGCCAGCAGTTGGGCAGGGGAAACCGGGGAGCTGTTTTTT. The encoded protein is CASSWAGETGELFF.

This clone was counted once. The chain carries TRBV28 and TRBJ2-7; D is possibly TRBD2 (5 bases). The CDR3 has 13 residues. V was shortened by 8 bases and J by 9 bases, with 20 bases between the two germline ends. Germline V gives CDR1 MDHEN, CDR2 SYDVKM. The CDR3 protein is CASGLPSPRGQYF. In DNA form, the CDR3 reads TGTGCCAGCGGTCTCCCCTCCCCACGGGGGCAGTACTTC.

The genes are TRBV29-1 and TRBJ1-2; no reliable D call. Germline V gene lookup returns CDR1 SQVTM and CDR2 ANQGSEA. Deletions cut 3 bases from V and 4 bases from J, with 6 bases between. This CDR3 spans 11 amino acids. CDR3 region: CSVDRSYGYTF. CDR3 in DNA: TGCAGCGTTGACAGATCCTATGGCTACACCTTC.

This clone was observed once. This CDR3 reads CASSWDRGRETQYF. CDR3 in DNA: TGTGCCAGCAGCTGGGACAGGGGAAGAGAGACCCAGTACTTC. J is TRBJ2-5 and V is TRBV5-4; 10 bases map to TRBD1. This CDR3 region has 14 residues. The J segment lost 4 bases and the V segment lost 3 bases, leaving 3 bases of the junction unmatched. Germline lookup yields CDR1 SGHNT and CDR2 YYREEE (reference sequence).

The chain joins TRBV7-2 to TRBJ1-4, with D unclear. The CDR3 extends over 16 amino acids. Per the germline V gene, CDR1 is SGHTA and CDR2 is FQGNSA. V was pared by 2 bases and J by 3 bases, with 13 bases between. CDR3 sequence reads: CASSLIAAGANEKLFF. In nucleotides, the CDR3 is TGTGCCAGCAGCTTAATCGCGGCCGGGGCTAATGAAAAACTGTTTTTT. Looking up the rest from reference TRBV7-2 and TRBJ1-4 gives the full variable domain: GAGVSQSPSNKVTEKGKDVELRCDPISGHTALYWYRQSLGQGLEFLIYFQGNSAPDKSGLPSDRFSAERTGGSVSTLTIQRTQQEDSAVYLCASSLIAAGANEKLFFGSGTQLSVL.